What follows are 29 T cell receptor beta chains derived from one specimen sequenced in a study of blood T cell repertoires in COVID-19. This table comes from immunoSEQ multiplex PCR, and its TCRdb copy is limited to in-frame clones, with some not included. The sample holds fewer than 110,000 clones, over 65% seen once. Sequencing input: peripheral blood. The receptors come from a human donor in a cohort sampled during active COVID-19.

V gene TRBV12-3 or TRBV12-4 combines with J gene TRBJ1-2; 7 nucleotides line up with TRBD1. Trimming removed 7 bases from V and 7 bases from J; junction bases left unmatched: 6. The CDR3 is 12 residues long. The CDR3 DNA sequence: TGTGCCAGCAACCCAGGGGGGCTTGGCTACACCTTC. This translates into CASNPGGLGYTF.

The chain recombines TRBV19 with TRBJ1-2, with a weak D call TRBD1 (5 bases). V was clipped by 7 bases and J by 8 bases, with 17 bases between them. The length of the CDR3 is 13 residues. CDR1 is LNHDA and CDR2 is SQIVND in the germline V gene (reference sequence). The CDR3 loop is CASMKGQQEGYTF. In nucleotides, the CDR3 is TGTGCCAGTATGAAGGGGCAGCAAGAAGGCTACACCTTC.

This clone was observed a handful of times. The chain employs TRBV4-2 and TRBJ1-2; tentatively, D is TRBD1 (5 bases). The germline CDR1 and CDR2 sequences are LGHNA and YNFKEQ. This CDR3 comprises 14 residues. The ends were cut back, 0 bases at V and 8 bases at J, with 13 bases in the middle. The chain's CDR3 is CASSQEGEVRGYTF. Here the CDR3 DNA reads TGTGCCAGCAGCCAAGAGGGGGAGGTACGGGGCTACACCTTC.

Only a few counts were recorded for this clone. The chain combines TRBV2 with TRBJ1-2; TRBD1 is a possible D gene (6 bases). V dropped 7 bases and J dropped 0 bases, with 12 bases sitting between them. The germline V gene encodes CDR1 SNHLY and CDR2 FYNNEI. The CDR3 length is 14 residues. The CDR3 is CASMKDRANYGYTF. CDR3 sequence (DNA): TGTGCCAGCATGAAGGACAGAGCTAACTATGGCTACACCTTC.

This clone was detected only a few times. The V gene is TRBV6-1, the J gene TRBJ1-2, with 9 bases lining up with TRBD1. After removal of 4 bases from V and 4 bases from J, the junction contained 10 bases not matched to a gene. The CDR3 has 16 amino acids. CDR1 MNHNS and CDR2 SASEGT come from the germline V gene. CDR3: CASSAGRTGVAYGYTF. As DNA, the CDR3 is TGTGCCAGCAGTGCTGGGAGGACAGGGGTGGCCTATGGCTACACCTTC.

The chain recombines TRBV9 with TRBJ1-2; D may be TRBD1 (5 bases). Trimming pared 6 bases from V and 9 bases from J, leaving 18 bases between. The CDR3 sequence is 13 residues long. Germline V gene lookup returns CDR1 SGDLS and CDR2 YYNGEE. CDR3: CASTYGADPSYTF. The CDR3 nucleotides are TGTGCCAGCACTTATGGGGCAGACCCAAGCTACACCTTC.

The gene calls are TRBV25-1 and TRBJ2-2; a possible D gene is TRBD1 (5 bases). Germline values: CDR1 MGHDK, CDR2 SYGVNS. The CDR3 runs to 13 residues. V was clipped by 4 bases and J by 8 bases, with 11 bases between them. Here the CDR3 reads CASSALRAGELFF. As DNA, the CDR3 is TGTGCCAGCAGTGCCCTCAGGGCGGGGGAGCTGTTTTTT. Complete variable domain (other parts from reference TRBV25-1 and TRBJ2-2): EADIYQTPRYLVIGTGKKITLECSQTMGHDKMYWYQQDPGMELHLIHYSYGVNSTEKGDLSSESTVSRIRTEHFPLTLESARPSHTSQYLCASSALRAGELFFGEGSRLTVL.

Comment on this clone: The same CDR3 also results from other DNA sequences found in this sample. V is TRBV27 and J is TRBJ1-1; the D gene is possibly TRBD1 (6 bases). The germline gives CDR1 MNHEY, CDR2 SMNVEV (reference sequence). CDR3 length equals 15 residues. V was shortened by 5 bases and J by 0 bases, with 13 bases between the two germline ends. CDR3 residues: CASSRLTGMNTEAFF. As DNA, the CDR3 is TGTGCCAGCAGTCGGCTGACAGGAATGAACACTGAAGCTTTCTTT.

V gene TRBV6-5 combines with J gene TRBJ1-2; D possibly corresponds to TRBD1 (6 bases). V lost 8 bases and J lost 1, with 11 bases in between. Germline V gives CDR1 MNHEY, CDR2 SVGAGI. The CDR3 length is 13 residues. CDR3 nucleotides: TGTGCCAGCGGGTGGACAGTTAACTATGGCTACACCTTC. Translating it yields CASGWTVNYGYTF.

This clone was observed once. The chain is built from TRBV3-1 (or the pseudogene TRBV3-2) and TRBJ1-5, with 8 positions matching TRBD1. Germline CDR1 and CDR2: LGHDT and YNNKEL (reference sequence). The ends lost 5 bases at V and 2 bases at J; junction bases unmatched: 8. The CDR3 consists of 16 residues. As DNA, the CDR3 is TGTGCCAGCAGCGAGGACAGGGCGGGAGGCAATCAGCCCCAGCATTTT. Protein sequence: CASSEDRAGGNQPQHF.

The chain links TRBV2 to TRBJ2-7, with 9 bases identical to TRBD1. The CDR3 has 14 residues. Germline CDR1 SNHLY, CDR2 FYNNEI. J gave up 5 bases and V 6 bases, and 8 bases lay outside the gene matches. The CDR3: CASRPRGQGNEQYF. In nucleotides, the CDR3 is TGTGCCAGCAGACCGCGCGGACAGGGGAACGAGCAGTACTTC. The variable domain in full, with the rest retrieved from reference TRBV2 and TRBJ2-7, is EPEVTQTPSHQVTQMGQEVILRCVPISNHLYFYWYRQILGQKVEFLVSFYNNEISEKSEIFDDQFSVERPDGSNFTLKIRSTKLEDSAMYFCASRPRGQGNEQYFGPGTRLTVT.

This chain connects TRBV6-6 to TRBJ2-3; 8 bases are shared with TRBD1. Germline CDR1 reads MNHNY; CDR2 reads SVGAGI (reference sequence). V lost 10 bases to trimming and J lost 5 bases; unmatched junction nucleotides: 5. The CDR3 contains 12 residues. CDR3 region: CATRQGKDTQYF. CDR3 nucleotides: TGTGCCACGCGACAGGGGAAAGATACGCAGTATTTT.

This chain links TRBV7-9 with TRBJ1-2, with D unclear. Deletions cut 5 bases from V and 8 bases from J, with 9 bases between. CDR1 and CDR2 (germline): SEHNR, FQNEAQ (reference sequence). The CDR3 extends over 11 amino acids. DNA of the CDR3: TGTGCCAGCAGCCCCTCGCGGGGCTACACCTTC. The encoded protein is CASSPSRGYTF.

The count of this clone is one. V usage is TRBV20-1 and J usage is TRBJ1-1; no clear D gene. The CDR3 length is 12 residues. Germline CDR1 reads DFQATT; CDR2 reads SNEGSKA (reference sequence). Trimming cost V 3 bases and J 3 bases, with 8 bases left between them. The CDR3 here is CSASNQYTEAFF. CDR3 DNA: TGCAGTGCTAGTAACCAGTACACTGAAGCTTTCTTT.

The CDR3, as DNA: TGTGCCAGTAGTATCGGGGGATCCTATAATTCACCCCTCCACTTT. Encoded protein: CASSIGGSYNSPLHF. The chain employs TRBV19 and TRBJ1-6, with D possibly being TRBD1 (5 bases). Germline CDR1 LNHDA, CDR2 SQIVND (reference sequence). The ends were cut back, 3 bases at V and 1 base at J, with 7 bases in the middle. The CDR3 length is 15 residues.

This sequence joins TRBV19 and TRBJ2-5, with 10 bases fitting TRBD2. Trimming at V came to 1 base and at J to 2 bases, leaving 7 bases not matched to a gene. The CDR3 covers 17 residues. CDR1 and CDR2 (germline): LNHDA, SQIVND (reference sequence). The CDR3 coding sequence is TGTGCCAGTAGTATAGGTCTAGCGGGGGTCTCACAAGAGACCCAGTACTTC. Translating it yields CASSIGLAGVSQETQYF.

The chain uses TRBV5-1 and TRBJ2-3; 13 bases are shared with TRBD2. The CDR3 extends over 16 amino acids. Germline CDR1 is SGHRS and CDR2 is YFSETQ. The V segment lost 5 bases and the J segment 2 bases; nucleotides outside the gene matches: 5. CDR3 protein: CASRGLAGRNTDTQYF. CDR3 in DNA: TGCGCCAGCAGGGGACTAGCGGGGCGGAACACAGATACGCAGTATTTT.

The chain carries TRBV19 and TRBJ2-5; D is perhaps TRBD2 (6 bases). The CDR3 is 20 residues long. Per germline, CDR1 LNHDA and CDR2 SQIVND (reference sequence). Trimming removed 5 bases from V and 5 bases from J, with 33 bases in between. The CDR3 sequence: CASSRISLIPGLPLIETQYF. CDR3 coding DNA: TGTGCCAGTAGTCGCATCTCCCTGATACCGGGACTGCCTTTAATTGAGACCCAGTACTTC.

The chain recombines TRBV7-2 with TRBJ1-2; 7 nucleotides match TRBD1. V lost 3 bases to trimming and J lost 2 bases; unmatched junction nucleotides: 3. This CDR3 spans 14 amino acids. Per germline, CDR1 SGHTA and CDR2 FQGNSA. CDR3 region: CASSLDRLNYGYTF. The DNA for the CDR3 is TGTGCCAGCAGCTTGGACAGGTTGAACTATGGCTACACCTTC. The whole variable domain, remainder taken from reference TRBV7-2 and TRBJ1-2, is GAGVSQSPSNKVTEKGKDVELRCDPISGHTALYWYRQSLGQGLEFLIYFQGNSAPDKSGLPSDRFSAERTGGSVSTLTIQRTQQEDSAVYLCASSLDRLNYGYTFGSGTRLTVV.

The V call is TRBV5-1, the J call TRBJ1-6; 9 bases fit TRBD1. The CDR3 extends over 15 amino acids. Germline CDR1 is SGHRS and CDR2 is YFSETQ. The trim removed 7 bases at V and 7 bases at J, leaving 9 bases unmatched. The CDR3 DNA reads TGCGCCAGCCGAGACAGGGGGATATACAATTCACCCCTCCACTTT. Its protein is CASRDRGIYNSPLHF.

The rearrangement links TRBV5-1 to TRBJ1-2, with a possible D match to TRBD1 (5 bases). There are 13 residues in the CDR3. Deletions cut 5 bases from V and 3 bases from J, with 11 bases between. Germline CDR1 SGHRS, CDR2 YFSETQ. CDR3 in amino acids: CASSYDSYYGYTF. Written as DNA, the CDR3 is TGCGCCAGCAGTTATGACAGCTACTATGGCTACACCTTC.

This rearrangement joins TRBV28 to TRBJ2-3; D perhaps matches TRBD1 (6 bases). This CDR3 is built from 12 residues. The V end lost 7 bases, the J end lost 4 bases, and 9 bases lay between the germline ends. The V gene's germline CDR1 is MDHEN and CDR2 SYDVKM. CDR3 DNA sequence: TGTGCCAGCAACCGACAGGCAGATACGCAGTATTTT. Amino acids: CASNRQADTQYF.

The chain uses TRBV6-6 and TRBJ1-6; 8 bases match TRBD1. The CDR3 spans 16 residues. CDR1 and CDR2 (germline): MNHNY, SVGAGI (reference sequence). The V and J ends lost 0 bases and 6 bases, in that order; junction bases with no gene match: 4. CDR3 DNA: TGTGCCAGCAGTTACTCCAGGGGGCGCGGTAATTCACCCCTCCACTTT. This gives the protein CASSYSRGRGNSPLHF.

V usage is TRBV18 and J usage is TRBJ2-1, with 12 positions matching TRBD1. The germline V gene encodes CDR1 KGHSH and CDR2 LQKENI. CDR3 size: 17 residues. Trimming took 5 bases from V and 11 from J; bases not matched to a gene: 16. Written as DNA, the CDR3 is TGTGCCAGCTCAGAGCAACAGGGACAGGGGGCCCTCGGTCAGCAGTTCTTC. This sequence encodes CASSEQQGQGALGQQFF.

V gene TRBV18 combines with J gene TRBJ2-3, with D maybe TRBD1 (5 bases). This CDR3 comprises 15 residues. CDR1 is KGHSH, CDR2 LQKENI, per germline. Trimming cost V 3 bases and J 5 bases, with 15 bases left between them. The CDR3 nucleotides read TGTGCCAGCTCACCCCGGGTCAGGGCGGTAGATACGCAGTATTTT. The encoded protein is CASSPRVRAVDTQYF.

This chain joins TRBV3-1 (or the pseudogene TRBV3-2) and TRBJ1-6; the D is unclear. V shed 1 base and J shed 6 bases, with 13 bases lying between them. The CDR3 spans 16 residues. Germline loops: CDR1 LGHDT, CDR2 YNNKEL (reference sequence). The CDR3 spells CASSQGSSGVNSPLHF. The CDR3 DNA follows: TGTGCCAGCAGCCAAGGAAGTAGTGGTGTTAATTCACCCCTCCACTTT.

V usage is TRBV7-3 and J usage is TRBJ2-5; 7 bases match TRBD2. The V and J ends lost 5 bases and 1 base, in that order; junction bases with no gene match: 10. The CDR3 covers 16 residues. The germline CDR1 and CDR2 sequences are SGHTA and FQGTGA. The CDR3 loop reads CASSRRPGLSQETQYF. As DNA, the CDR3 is TGTGCCAGCAGCCGGCGACCGGGACTATCCCAAGAGACCCAGTACTTC.

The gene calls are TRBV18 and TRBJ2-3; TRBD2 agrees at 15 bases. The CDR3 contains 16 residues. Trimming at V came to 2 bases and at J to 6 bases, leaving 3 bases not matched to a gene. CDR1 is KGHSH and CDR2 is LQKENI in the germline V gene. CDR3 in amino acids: CASSPRGLAGGDTQYF. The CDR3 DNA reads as TGTGCCAGCTCACCAAGGGGACTAGCGGGGGGCGATACGCAGTATTTT.

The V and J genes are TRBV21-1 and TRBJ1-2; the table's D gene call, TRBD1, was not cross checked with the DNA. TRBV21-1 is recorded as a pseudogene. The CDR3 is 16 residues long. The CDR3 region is CASSKGHRSANYGYTF. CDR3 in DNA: TGTGCCAGCAGCAAGGGACATCGCTCAGCTAACTATGGCTACACCTTC.